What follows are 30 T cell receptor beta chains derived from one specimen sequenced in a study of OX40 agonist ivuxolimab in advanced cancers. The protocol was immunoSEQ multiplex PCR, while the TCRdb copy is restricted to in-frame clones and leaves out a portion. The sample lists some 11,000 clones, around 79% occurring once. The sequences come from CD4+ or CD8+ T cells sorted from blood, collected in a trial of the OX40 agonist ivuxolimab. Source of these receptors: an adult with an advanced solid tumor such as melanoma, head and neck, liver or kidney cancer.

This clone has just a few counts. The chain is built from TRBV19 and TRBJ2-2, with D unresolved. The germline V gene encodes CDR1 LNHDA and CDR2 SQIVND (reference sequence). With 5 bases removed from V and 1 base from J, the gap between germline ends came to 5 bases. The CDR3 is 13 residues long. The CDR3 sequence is CASSDQNTGELFF. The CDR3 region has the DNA TGTGCCAGTAGTGACCAGAACACCGGGGAGCTGTTTTTT.

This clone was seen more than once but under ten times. Here the CDR3 DNA reads TGTGCCAGCAGCCTCCGGGACAAGACAGATACGCAGTATTTT. This encodes CASSLRDKTDTQYF. The chain couples TRBV27 to TRBJ2-3; the D gene is possibly TRBD1 (6 bases). The CDR3 extends over 14 amino acids. CDR1 and CDR2 from the germline V gene are MNHEY and SMNVEV (reference sequence). Trimming pared 6 bases from V and 3 bases from J, leaving 13 bases between.

This chain's CDR3 is CASSPDYNEQFF. CDR3 in DNA: TGTGCCAGCAGCCCCGATTACAATGAGCAGTTCTTC. The chain joins TRBV7-9 to TRBJ2-1, with D hard to call. This CDR3 has 12 residues. Per the germline V gene, CDR1 is SEHNR and CDR2 is FQNEAQ (reference sequence). Trimming removed 5 bases at V and 4 bases at J, with 6 bases between.

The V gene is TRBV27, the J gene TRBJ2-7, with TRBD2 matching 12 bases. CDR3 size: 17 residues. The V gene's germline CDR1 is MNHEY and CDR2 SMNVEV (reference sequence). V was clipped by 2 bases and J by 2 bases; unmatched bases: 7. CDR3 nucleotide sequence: TGTGCCAGCAGTTTACTAGCGGGAGGGCCGAGGACCTACGAGCAGTACTTC. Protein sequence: CASSLLAGGPRTYEQYF.

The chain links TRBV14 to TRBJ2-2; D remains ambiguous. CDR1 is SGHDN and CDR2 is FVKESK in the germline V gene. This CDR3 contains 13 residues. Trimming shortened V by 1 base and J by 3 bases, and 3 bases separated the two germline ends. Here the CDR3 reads CASSQVDTGELFF. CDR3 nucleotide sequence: TGTGCCAGCAGCCAAGTTGACACCGGGGAGCTGTTTTTT.

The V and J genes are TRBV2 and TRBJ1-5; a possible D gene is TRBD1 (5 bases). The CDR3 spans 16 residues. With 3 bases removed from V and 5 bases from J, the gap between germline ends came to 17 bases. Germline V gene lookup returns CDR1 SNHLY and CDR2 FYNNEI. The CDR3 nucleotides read TGTGCCAGCAGTGATTACAGGAGGCCCGTTGATCAGCCCCAGCATTTT. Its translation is CASSDYRRPVDQPQHF.

CDR3 region: CASSGGRGDTQYF. Written as DNA, the CDR3 is TGTGCCAGCAGTGGAGGGAGAGGGGATACGCAGTATTTT. The chain combines TRBV25-1 with TRBJ2-3; tentatively, D is TRBD2 (5 bases). Germline CDR1 is MGHDK and CDR2 is SYGVNS. The CDR3 loop spans 13 amino acids. V was cut by 4 bases and J by 6 bases, with 11 bases left in between.

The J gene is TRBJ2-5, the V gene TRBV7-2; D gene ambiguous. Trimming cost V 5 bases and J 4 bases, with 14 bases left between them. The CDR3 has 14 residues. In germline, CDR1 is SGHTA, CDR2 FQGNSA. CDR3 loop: CASSPPGAPETQYF. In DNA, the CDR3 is TGTGCCAGCAGCCCCCCCGGAGCCCCAGAGACCCAGTACTTC.

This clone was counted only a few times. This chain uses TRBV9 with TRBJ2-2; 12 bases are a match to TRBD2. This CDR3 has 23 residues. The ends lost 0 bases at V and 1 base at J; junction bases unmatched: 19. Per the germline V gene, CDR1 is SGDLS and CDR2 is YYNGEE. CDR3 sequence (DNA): TGTGCCAGCAGCGTAGCATGGGGGGTTAGACTAGCGGGAGATGGTAAGAACACCGGGGAGCTGTTTTTT. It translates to CASSVAWGVRLAGDGKNTGELFF.

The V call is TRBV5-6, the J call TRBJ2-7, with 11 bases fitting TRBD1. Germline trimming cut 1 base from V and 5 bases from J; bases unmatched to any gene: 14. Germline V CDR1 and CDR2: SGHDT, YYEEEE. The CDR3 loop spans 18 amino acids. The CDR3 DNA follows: TGTGCCAGCAGCTTGTTAGGTTCCGGACAGGGGGCTACTGACGAGCAGTACTTC. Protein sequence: CASSLLGSGQGATDEQYF.

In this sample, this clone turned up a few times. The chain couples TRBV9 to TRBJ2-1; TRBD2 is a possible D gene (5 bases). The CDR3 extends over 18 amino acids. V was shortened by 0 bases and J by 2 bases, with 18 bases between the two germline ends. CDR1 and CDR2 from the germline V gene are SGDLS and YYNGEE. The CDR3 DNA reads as TGTGCCAGCAGCGTAGCTGAGGGCACCAGTCGCACCTACAATGAGCAGTTCTTC. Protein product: CASSVAEGTSRTYNEQFF. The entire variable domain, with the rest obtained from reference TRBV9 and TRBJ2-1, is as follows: DSGVTQTPKHLITATGQRVTLRCSPRSGDLSVYWYQQSLDQGLQFLIQYYNGEERAKGNILERFSAQQFPDLHSELNLSSLELGDSALYFCASSVAEGTSRTYNEQFFGPGTRLTVL.

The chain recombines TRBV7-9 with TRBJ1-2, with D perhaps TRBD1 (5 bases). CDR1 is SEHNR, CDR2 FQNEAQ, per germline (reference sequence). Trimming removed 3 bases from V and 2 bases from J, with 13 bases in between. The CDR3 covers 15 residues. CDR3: CASSFAGTENYGYTF. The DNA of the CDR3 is TGTGCCAGCAGCTTTGCCGGGACCGAGAACTATGGCTACACCTTC.

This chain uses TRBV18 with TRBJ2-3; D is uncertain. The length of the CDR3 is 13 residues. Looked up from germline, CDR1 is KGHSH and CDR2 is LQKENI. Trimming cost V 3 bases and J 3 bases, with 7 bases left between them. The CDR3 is CASSPPVTDTQYF. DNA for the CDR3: TGTGCCAGCTCACCTCCCGTTACAGATACGCAGTATTTT.

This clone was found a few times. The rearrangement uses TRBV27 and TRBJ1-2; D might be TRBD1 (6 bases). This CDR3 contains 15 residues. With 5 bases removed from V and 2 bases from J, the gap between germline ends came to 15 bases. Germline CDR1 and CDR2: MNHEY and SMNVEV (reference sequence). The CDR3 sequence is CASSTPGGANYGYTF. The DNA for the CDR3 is TGTGCCAGCAGTACACCCGGGGGCGCGAACTATGGCTACACCTTC.

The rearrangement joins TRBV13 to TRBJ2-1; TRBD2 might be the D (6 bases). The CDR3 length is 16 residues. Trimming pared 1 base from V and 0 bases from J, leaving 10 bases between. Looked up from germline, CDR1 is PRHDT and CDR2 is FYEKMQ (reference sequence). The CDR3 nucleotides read TGTGCCAGCAGCTTAGCCCCCGGGAGCTCCTACAATGAGCAGTTCTTC. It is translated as CASSLAPGSSYNEQFF.

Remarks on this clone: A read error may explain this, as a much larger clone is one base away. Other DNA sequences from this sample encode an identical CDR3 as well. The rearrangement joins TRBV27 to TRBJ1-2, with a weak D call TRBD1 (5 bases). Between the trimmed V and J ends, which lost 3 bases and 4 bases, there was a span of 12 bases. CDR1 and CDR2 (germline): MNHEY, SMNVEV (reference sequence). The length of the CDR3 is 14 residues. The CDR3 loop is CASSFGQGIYGYTF. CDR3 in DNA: TGTGCCAGCAGTTTTGGGCAGGGAATCTATGGCTACACCTTC.

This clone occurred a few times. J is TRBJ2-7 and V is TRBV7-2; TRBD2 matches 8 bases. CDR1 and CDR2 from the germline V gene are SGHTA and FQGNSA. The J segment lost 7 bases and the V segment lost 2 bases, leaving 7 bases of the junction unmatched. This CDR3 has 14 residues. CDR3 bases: TGTGCCAGCAGCTTAATGCTAGCGGGTAGAGAGCAGTACTTC. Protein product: CASSLMLAGREQYF.

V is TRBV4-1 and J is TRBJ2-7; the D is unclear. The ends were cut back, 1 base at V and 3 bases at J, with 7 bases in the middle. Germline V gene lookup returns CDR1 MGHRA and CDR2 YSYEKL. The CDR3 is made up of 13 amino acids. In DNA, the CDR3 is TGCGCCAGCAGCCAAGGGGTCAGCTACGAGCAGTACTTC. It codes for CASSQGVSYEQYF.

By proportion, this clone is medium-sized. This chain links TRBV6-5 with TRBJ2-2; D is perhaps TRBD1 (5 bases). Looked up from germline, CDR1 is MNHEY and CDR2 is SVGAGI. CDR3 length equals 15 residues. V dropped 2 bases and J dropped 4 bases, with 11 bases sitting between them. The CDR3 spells CASSYQGIGTGELFF. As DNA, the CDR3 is TGTGCCAGCAGTTACCAGGGAATAGGCACCGGGGAGCTGTTTTTT.

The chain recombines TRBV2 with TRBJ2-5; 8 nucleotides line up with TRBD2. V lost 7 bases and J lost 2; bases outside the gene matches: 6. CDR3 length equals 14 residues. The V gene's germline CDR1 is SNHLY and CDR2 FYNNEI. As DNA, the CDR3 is TGTGCCAGCAAGGATAGCGGGAATCAAGAGACCCAGTACTTC. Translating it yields CASKDSGNQETQYF. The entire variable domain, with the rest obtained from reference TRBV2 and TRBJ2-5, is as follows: EPEVTQTPSHQVTQMGQEVILRCVPISNHLYFYWYRQILGQKVEFLVSFYNNEISEKSEIFDDQFSVERPDGSNFTLKIRSTKLEDSAMYFCASKDSGNQETQYFGPGTRLLVL.

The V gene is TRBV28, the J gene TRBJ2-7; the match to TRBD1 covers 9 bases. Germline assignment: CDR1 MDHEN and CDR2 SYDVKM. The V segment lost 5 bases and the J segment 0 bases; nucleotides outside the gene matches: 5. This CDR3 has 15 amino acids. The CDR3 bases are TGTGCCAGCAGTACAGGGGGCCTAAGCTCCTACGAGCAGTACTTC. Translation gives CASSTGGLSSYEQYF.

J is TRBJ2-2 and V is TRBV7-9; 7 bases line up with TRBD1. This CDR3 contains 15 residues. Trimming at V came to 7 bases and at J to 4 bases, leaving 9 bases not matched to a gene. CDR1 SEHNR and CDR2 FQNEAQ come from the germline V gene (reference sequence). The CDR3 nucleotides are TGTGCCAGCACTGGGACAGCCGCGGGCACCGGGGAGCTGTTTTTT. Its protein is CASTGTAAGTGELFF.

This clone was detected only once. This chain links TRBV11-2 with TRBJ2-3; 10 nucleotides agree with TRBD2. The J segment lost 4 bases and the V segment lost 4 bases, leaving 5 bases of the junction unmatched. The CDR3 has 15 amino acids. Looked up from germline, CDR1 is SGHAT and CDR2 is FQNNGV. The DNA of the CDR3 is TGTGCCAGCAGCTCTCTAGCGGGAGCGGCAGATACGCAGTATTTT. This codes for CASSSLAGAADTQYF.

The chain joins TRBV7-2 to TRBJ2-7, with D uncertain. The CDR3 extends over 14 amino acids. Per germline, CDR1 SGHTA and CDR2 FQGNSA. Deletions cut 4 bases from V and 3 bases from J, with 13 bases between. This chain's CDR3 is CASSSRSTFYEQYF. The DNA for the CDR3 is TGTGCCAGCAGCTCCCGATCGACCTTCTACGAGCAGTACTTC. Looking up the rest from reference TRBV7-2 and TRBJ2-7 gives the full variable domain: GAGVSQSPSNKVTEKGKDVELRCDPISGHTALYWYRQSLGQGLEFLIYFQGNSAPDKSGLPSDRFSAERTGGSVSTLTIQRTQQEDSAVYLCASSSRSTFYEQYFGPGTRLTVT.

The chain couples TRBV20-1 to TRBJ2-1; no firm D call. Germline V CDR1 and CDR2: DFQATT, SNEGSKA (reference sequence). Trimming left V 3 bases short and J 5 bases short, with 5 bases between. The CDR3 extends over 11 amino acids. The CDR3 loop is CSARYDNEQFF. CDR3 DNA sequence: TGCAGTGCTAGGTACGACAATGAGCAGTTCTTC.

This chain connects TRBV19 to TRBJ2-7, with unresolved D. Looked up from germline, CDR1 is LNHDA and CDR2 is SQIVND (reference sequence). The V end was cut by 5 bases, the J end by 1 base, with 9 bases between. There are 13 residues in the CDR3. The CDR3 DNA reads TGTGCCAGTAGTCAGACGGATTCCTACGAGCAGTACTTC. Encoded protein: CASSQTDSYEQYF.

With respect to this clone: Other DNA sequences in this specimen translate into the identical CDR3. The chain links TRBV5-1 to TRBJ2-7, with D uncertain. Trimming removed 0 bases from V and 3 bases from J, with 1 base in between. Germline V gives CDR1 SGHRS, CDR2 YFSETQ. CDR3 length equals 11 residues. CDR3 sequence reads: CASSLGYEQYF. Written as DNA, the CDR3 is TGCGCCAGCAGCTTGGGCTACGAGCAGTACTTC.

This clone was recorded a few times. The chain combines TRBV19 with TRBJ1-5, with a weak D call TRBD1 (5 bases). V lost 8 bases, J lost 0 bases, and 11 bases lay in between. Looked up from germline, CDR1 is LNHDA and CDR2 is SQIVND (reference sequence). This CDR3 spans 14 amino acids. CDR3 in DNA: TGTGCCAGTCGTGACAGTTATAGCAATCAGCCCCAGCATTTT. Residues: CASRDSYSNQPQHF.

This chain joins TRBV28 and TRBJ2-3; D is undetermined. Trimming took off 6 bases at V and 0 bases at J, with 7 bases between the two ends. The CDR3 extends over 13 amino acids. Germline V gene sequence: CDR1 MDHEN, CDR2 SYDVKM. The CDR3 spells CASRRASTDTQYF. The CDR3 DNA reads TGTGCCAGCAGGAGAGCTAGCACAGATACGCAGTATTTT.

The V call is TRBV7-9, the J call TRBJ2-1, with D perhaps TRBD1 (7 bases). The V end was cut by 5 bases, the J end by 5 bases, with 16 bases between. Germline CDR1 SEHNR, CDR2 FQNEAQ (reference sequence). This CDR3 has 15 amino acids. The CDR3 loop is CASSRGTAKHNEQFF. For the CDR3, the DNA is TGTGCCAGCAGCCGCGGGACAGCGAAGCACAATGAGCAGTTCTTC.